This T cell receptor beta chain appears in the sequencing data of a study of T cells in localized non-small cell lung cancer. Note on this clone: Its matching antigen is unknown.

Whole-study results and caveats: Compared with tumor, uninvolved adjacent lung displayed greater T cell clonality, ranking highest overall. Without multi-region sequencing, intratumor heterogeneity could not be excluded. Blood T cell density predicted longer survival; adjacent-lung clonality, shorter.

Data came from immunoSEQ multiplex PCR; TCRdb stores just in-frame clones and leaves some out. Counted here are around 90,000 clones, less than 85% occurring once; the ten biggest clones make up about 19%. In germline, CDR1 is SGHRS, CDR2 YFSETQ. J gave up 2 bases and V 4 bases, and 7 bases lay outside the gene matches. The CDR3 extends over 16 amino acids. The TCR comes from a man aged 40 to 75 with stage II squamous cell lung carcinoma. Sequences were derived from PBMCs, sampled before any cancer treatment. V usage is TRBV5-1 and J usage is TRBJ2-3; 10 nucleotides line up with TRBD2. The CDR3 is CASSLGLAEATDTQYF. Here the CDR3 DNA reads TGCGCCAGCAGCCTAGGACTAGCGGAGGCCACAGATACGCAGTATTTT.